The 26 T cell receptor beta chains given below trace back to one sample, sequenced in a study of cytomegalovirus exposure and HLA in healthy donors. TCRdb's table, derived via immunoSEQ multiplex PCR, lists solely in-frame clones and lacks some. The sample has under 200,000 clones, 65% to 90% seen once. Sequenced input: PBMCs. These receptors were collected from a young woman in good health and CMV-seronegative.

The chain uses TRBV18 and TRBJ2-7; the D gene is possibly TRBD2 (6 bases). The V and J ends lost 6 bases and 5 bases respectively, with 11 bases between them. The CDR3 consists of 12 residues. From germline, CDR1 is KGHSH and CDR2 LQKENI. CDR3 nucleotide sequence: TGTGCCAGCTCGCCCCCGGGGGACGAGCAGTACTTC. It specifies CASSPPGDEQYF.

The CDR3 DNA is TGTGCCAGCAGTTTTCAGTTCTACGAGCAGTACTTC. Protein: CASSFQFYEQYF. The chain has TRBV28 and TRBJ2-7, with D unresolved. Trimming removed 3 bases from V and 3 bases from J, with 6 bases in between. This CDR3 is built from 12 residues. CDR1 is MDHEN and CDR2 is SYDVKM in the germline V gene.

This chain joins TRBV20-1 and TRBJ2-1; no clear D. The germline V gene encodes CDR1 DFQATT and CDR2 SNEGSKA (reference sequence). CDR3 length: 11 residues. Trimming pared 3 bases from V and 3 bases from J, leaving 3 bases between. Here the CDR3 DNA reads TGCAGTGCTAGCTTCTACAATGAGCAGTTCTTC. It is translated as CSASFYNEQFF.

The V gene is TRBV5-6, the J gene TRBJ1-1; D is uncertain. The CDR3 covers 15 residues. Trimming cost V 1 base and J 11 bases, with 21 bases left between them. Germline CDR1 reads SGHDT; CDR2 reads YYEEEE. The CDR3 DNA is TGTGCCAGCAGCTTGCCCGGCGGGCTCAAACGAGGGGCTTTCTTT. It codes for CASSLPGGLKRGAFF.

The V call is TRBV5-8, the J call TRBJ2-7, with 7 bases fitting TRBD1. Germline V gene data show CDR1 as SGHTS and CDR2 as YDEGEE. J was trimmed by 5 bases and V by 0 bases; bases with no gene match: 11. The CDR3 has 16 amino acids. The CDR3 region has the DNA TGTGCCAGCAGCTTGGCCAGACAGGGATGGGTCCACGAGCAGTACTTC. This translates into CASSLARQGWVHEQYF.

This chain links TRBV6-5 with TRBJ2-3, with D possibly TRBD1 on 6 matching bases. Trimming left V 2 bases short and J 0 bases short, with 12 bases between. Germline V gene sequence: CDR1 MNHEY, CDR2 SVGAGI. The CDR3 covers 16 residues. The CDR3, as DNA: TGTGCCAGCAGTTACGCCGACAGGTCTAGCACAGATACGCAGTATTTT. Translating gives CASSYADRSSTDTQYF.

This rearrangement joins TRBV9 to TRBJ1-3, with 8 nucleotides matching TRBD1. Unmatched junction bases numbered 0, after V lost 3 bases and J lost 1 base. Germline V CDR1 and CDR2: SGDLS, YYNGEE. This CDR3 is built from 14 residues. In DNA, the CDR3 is TGTGCCAGCAGCGGGACAGGGTCTGGAAACACCATATATTTT. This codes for CASSGTGSGNTIYF.

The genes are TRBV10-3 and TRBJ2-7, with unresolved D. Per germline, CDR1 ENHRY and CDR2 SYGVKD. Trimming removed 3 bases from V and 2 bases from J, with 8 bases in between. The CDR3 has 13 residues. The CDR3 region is CAISERSTYEQYF. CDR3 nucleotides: TGTGCCATCAGTGAAAGGAGTACCTACGAGCAGTACTTC.

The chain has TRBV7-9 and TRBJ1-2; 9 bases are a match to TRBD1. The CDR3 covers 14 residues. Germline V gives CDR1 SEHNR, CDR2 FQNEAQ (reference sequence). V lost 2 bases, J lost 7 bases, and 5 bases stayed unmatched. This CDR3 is CASSLSRTGAGYTF. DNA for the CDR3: TGTGCCAGCAGCTTATCCCGGACAGGGGCTGGCTACACCTTC. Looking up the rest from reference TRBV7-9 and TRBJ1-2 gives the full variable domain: DTGVSQNPRHKITKRGQNVTFRCDPISEHNRLYWYRQTLGQGPEFLTYFQNEAQLEKSRLLSDRFSAERPKGSFSTLEIQRTEQGDSAMYLCASSLSRTGAGYTFGSGTRLTVV.

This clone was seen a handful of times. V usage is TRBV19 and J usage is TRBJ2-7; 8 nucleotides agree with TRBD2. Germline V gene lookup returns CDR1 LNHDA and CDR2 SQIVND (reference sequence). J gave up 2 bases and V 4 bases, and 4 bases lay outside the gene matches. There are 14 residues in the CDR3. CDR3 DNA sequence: TGTGCCAGTAGTAGCGGGGGGACACCCTACGAGCAGTACTTC. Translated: CASSSGGTPYEQYF. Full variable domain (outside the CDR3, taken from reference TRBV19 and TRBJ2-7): DGGITQSPKYLFRKEGQNVTLSCEQNLNHDAMYWYRQDPGQGLRLIYYSQIVNDFQKGDIAEGYSVSREKKESFPLTVTSAQKNPTAFYLCASSSGGTPYEQYFGPGTRLTVT.

The CDR3 DNA follows: TGTGCCACCAGCACTGGAGATCAGCCCCAGCATTTT. It specifies CATSTGDQPQHF. This sequence joins TRBV15 and TRBJ1-5; D is unclear. Trimming pared 4 bases from V and 5 bases from J, leaving 6 bases between. In germline, CDR1 is LNHNV, CDR2 YYDKDF (reference sequence). The CDR3 has 12 residues.

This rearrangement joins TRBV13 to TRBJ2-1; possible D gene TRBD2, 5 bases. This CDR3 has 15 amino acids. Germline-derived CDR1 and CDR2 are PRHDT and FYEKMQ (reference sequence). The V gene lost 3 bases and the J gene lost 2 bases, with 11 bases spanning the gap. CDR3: CASSFGDNTYNEQFF. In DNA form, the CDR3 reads TGTGCCAGCAGCTTCGGGGATAATACCTACAATGAGCAGTTCTTC. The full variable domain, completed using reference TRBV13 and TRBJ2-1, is AAGVIQSPRHLIKEKRETATLKCYPIPRHDTVYWYQQGPGQDPQFLISFYEKMQSDKGSIPDRFSAQQFSDYHSELNMSSLELGDSALYFCASSFGDNTYNEQFFGPGTRLTVL.

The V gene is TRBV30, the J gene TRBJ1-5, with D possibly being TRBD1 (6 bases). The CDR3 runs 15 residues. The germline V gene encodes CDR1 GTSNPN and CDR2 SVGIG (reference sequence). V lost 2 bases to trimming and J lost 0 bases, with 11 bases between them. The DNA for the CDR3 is TGTGCCTGGAGTACAGGGATGGGTAGCAATCAGCCCCAGCATTTT. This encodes CAWSTGMGSNQPQHF.

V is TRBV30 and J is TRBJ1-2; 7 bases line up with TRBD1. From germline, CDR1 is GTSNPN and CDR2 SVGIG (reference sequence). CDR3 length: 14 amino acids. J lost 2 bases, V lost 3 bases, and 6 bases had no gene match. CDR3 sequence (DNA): TGTGCCTGGAGCCCAGGGGGGAGGAACTATGGCTACACCTTC. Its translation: CAWSPGGRNYGYTF.

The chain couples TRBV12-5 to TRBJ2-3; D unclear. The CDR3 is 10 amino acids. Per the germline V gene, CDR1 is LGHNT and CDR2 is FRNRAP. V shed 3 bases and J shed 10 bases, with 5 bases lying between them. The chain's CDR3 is CASGFSPQYF. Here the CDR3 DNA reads TGTGCTAGTGGTTTTTCTCCGCAGTATTTT. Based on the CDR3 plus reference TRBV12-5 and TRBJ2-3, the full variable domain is DARVTQTPRHKVTEMGQEVTMRCQPILGHNTVFWYRQTMMQGLELLAYFRNRAPLDDSGMPKDRFSAEMPDATLATLKIQPSEPRDSAVYFCASGFSPQYFGPGTRLTVL.

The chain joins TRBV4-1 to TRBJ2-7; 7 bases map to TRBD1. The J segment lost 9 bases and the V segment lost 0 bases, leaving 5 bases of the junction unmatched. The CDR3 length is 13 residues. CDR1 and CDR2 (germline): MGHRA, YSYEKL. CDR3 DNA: TGCGCCAGCAGCCAAGATATAGGGGGCTCGCAGTACTTC. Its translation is CASSQDIGGSQYF.

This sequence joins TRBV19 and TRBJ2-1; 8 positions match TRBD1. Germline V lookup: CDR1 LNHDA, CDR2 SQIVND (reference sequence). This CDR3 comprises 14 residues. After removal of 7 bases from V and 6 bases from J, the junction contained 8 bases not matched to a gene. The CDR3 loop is CASTRGQTTNEQFF. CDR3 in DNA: TGTGCCAGTACCAGGGGGCAGACTACCAATGAGCAGTTCTTC.

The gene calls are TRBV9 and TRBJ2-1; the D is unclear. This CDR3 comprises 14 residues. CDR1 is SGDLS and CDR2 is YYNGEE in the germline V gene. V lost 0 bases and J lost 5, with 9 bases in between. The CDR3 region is CASSVATRHNEQFF. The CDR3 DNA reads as TGTGCCAGCAGCGTAGCGACTCGACACAATGAGCAGTTCTTC.

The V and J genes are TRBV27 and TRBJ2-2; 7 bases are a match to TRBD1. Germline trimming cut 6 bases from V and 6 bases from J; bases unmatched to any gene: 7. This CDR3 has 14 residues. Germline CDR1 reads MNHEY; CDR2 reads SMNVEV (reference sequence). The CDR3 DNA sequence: TGTGCCAGCAGCCTAAACAGGGGATCCGGGGAGCTGTTTTTT. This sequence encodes CASSLNRGSGELFF.

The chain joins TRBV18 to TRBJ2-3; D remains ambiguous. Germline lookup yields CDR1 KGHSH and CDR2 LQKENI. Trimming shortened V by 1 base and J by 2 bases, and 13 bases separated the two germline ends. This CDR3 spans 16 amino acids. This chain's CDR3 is CASSPLTNPITDTQYF. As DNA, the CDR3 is TGTGCCAGCTCACCACTTACCAACCCTATCACAGATACGCAGTATTTT.

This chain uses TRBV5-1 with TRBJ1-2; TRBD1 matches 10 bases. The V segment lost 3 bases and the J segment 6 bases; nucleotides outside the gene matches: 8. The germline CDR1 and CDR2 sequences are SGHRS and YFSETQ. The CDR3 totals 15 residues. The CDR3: CASSSGTGELDGYTF. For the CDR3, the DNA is TGCGCCAGCAGCTCCGGGACAGGGGAGCTCGATGGCTACACCTTC.

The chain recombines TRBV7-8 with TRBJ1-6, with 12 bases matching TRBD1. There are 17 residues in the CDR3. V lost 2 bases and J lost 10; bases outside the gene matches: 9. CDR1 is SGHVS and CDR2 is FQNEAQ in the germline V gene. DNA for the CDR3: TGTGCCAGCAGCTTAACTCGGGGACAGGGGGCAAGCTCACCCCTCCACTTT. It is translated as CASSLTRGQGASSPLHF.

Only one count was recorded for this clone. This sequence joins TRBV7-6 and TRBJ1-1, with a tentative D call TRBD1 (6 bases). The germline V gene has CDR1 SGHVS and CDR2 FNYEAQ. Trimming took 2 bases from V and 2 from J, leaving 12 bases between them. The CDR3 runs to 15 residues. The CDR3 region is CASSLRTGKNTEAFF. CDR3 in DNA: TGTGCCAGCAGCTTACGCACAGGGAAAAACACTGAAGCTTTCTTT.

The CDR3 bases are TGTGCCAGCAGCGTCGGTACCTCCAATACGCAGTATTTT. This sequence encodes CASSVGTSNTQYF. This chain connects TRBV11-3 to TRBJ2-3; no clear D. From germline, CDR1 is SGHNT and CDR2 YENEEA. V dropped 5 bases and J dropped 7 bases, with 13 bases sitting between them. CDR3 length: 13 residues.

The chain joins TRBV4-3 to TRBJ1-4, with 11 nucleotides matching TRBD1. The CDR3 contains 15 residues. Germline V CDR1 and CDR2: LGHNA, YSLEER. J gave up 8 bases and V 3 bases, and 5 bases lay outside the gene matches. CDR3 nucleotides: TGCGCCAGCAGCCATGACGGGACAGGGGGGGAAAAACTGTTTTTT. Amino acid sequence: CASSHDGTGGEKLFF.

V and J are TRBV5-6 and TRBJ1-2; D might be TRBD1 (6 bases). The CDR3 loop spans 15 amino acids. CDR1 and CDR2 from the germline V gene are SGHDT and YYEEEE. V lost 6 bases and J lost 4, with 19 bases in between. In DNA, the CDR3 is TGTGCCAGCATCGAGGACAGCCGCCTATCCTATGGCTACACCTTC. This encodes CASIEDSRLSYGYTF.